This TCR beta chain was observed in a study of siplizumab effects on memory and regulatory T cells. Generated by immunoSEQ multiplex PCR, the TCRdb table keeps only in-frame clones and is missing some. The sample lists 85,000 to 130,000 clones, more than 85% occurring once. This TCR was recovered from a human donor in good health. Some clones in this sample may be carry-over from other donors' samples. The sequenced sample was CD4+ T cells sorted from blood.

CDR3 in amino acids: CASSTFERPYNEQFF. The CDR3 DNA reads TGTGCCAGCAGCACCTTTGAGCGCCCCTACAATGAGCAGTTCTTC. The rearrangement uses TRBV11-3 and TRBJ2-1; D unresolved. The CDR3 runs to 15 residues. Between the trimmed V and J ends, which lost 5 bases and 2 bases, there was a span of 13 bases. CDR1 and CDR2 (germline): SGHNT, YENEEA.